This T cell receptor (beta chain) was sequenced in a study of human T cells and chemical hapten exposure. Time point in this sample: patch test 1, 2 weeks after DPC sensitization. The treatment denotes: therapeutic diphenylcyclopropenone sensitization with weekly scalp DPC. TCRdb re-called the RACE reads with MiXCR, one entry per CDR3 protein. The sample consists of 150,000 to 200,000 distinct CDR3 sequences, approximately 15% of them appearing once. This clonotype was detected once. Per germline, CDR1 MDHEN and CDR2 SYDVKM. Trimming pared 4 bases from V and 2 bases from J, leaving 12 bases between. The CDR3 runs to 14 residues.

The TCR was taken from a woman aged 25-40 years with alopecia areata. Some clones in this sample may be carry-over from other donors' samples. The specimen was whole blood, collected in connection with sensitization to the hapten diphenylcyclopropenone (DPC). This chain links TRBV28 with TRBJ2-7, with D maybe TRBD1 (5 bases). CDR3 in amino acids: CASSSGQVPYEQYF. The DNA of the CDR3 is TGTGCCAGCAGTTCAGGGCAGGTCCCCTACGAGCAGTACTTC.